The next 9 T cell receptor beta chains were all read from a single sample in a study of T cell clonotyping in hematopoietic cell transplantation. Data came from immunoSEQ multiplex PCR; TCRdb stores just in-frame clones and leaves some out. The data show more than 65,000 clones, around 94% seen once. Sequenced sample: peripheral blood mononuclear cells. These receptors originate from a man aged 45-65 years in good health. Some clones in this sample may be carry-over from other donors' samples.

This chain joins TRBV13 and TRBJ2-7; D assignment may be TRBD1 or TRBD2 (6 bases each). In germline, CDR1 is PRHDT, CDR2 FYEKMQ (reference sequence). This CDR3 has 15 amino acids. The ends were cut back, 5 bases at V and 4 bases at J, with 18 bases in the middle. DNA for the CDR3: TGTGCCAGCAGCATATTGAAGGGGGGAAGGTACGAGCAGTACTTC. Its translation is CASSILKGGRYEQYF.

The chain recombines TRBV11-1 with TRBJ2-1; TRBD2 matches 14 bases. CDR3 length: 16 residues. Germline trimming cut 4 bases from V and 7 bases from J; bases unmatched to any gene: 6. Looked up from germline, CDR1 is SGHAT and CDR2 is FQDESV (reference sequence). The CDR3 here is CASSSRLAGGSNEQFF. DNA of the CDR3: TGTGCCAGCAGCTCAAGACTAGCGGGGGGGTCAAATGAGCAGTTCTTC.

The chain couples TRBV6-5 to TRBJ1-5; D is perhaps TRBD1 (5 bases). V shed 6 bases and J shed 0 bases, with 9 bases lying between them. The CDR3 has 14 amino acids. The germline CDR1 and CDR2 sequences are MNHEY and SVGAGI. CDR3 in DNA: TGTGCCAGCAGCAACGGGGGTAGCAATCAGCCCCAGCATTTT. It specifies CASSNGGSNQPQHF.

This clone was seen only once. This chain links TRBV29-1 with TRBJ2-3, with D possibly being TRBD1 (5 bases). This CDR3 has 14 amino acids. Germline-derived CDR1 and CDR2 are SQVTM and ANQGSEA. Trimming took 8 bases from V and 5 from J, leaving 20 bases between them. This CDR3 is CSLLRQGAEDTQYF. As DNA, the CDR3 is TGCAGCCTGCTGCGGCAGGGCGCCGAAGATACGCAGTATTTT.

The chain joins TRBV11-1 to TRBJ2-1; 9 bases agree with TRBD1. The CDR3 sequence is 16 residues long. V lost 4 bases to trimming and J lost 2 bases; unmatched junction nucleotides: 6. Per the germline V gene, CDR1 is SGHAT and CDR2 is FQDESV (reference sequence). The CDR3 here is CASSSGGQGPYNEQFF. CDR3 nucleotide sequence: TGTGCCAGCAGCTCAGGAGGACAGGGGCCCTACAATGAGCAGTTCTTC.

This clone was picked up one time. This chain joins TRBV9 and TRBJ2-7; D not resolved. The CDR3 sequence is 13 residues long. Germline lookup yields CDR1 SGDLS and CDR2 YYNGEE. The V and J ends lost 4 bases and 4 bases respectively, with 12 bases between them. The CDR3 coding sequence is TGTGCCAGCAGCTCCTCCACCGGGTACGAGCAGTACTTC. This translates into CASSSSTGYEQYF.

CDR3 bases: TGTGCCATCCGGGGGGACGGGAACACTGAAGCTTTCTTT. Protein: CAIRGDGNTEAFF. The chain joins TRBV28 to TRBJ1-1, with D tentatively TRBD1 (5 bases). The CDR3 is 13 residues long. V was cut by 10 bases and J by 1 base, with 13 bases left in between. Per the germline V gene, CDR1 is MDHEN and CDR2 is SYDVKM.

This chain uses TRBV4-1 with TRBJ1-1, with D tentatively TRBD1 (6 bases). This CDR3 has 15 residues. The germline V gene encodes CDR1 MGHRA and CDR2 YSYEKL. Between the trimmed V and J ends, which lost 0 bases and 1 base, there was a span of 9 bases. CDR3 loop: CASSQDRGANTEAFF. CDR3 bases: TGCGCCAGCAGCCAAGATAGGGGGGCGAACACTGAAGCTTTCTTT.

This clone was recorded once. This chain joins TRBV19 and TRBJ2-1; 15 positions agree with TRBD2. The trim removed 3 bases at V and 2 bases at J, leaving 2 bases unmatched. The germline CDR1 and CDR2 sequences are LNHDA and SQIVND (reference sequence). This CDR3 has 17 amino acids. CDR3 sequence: CASSMGTSGRPYNEQFF. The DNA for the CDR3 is TGTGCCAGTAGTATGGGGACTAGCGGGAGGCCCTACAATGAGCAGTTCTTC.